This T cell receptor beta chain was profiled in a study of monozygotic twins with inflammatory bowel disease (dated by TCRdb to the late 2010s). Broadly, across the study: The complete study included around 30 monozygotic twin pairs: 19 IBD-discordant Danish pairs and nine German pairs, of which four were IBD-concordant and five were IBD-discordant. Within discordant pairs, disease-associated traits were sought mainly by comparing IBD patients with their genetically identical healthy co-twins. Each individual had, on average, about 151 000 unique TCRalpha sequences and 181 000 unique TCRbeta sequences available for analysis.

Receptors were amplified or captured by 5' RACE. Each TCR library was prepared from about 3,400 ng of total RNA. For each sample, cDNA synthesis with SMARTScribe reverse transcriptase was split into eight separate reactions. During cDNA synthesis, template switching introduced unique molecular identifiers that contained a 6-nucleotide sample barcode. TCRalpha and TCRbeta cDNA was amplified by two nested PCRs of approximately 17 and 9 cycles, with bead purification after each PCR. Before amplification, the cDNA was both treated with uracil DNA-glycosylase and purified with the QIAquick PCR purification kit. The second PCR added Illumina TruSeq-compatible adapters along with sample-specific barcodes. TapeStation and Qubit were used to check library quality and concentration, and roughly 5 ng of each library went into the pool. The pooled libraries were sequenced with 2 x 100 bp reads and custom sequencing primers on an Illumina HiSeq2500 single-index Rapid Run. Processing in the source paper ran as follows. MiGEC version 1.2.6 was used for UMI-based consensus assembly to correct PCR and sequencing errors. MiXCR version 2.1.1 was used to carry out V(D)J alignment, clonotype assembly and CDR3 extraction. Normalisation of gene usage, clonotype sharing and MAIT/NKT TCR abundance was achieved by analysing the top 1000, 10 000 and 20 000 clonotypes per sample. After downsampling to 27 000 UMIs, diversity was calculated as the inverse Simpson index using the vegan R package. Paired Mann-Whitney U tests were applied to discordant twin pairs, with Benjamini-Hochberg correction for multiple testing. TCRdb reanalyzed the reads, keeping one entry per CDR3 protein sequence and omitting DNA. TCRdb assigned the V and J calls; the authors' analysis was not used. This specimen's table enumerates around 99,000 distinct CDR3 sequences. The ten largest clones capture roughly 12% of the sample.

Concerning this clonotype: Its antigen remains unidentified.

From each donor, a roughly 2.7 ml peripheral blood sample was drawn into PAXgene tubes and stored at -80 degrees C. Total RNA was isolated from whole blood with the PAXgene blood miRNA kit on an automated QIAcube, without T cell sorting. Peripheral blood from monozygotic twin pairs who were concordant or discordant for inflammatory bowel disease underwent deep TCRalpha and TCRbeta repertoire profiling using unique molecular barcoding. Smoking habits were recorded for all twin pairs, and each individual was classified as a current, former or never smoker. From the cysteine up to the phenylalanine, the CDR3 has a length of 19 residues. Nucleotide data are not available. CDR1 MNHEY and CDR2 SMNVEV were looked up in the germline V gene (reference sequence). Here is what the overall study found, with its caveats: Concordant and discordant twins showed no difference in repertoire similarity, possibly because of limited statistical power. The results gave no support for a single strong signal or clonotype linked to IBD. The analysis was unable to tell different T cell subtypes apart. Because patients were on differing immunosuppressive treatments, the repertoires may have picked up extra background noise and inter-individual variability. TCRbeta repertoire diversity, by inverse Simpson index, was decreased in IBD patients compared with their healthy co-twins. Fewer clonotypes were shared with other individuals by IBD patients than by healthy twins, most markedly in patients showing signs of disease activity.

This chain is built from TRBV27 and TRBJ2-1; the D call of TRBD1 rests on TCRdb alone, since no DNA is present to check it. Sequenced sample: blood. The receptor was derived from a human donor with ulcerative colitis or Crohn's disease, or a healthy co-twin of an affected twin (not recorded which). The CDR3 region reads CASSLSGLRRGTSYNEQFF.